This TCR beta chain comes out of a study of OX40 agonist ivuxolimab in advanced cancers. Points from the study as a whole: There was clonal expansion of CD4+ and CD8+ blood T cells by week 6 at 0.1 to 3.0 mg/kg. The expanded peripheral T cells' antigen specificity was not determined.

CDR3 length: 16 amino acids. CDR1 and CDR2 (germline): SGDLS, YYNGEE. V gave up 1 base and J gave up 13 bases; unmatched junction bases: 19. In the case of this clone: Its antigen remains unidentified.

Clones were sequenced by immunoSEQ multiplex PCR, and TCRdb holds only the in-frame ones, with some missing. The sample shows about 86,000 clones, roughly nine tenths of them seen only once. Blood samples were obtained at baseline, cycle 4 day 1, and cycle 7 day 1. The sample consisted of CD4+ or CD8+ T cells sorted from blood, taken in a trial of the OX40 agonist ivuxolimab. This receptor was obtained from an adult with an advanced solid tumor such as melanoma, head and neck, liver or kidney cancer. The V call is TRBV9, the J call TRBJ1-1; 7 nucleotides agree with TRBD1. DNA of the CDR3: TGTGCCAGCAGCGTACTCAGCAGGGGGTCATACGAACCGAGTTTCTTT. This gives the protein CASSVLSRGSYEPSFF. Filled out from reference TRBV9 and TRBJ1-1, the complete variable domain reads DSGVTQTPKHLITATGQRVTLRCSPRSGDLSVYWYQQSLDQGLQFLIQYYNGEERAKGNILERFSAQQFPDLHSELNLSSLELGDSALYFCASSVLSRGSYEPSFFGQGTRLTVV.